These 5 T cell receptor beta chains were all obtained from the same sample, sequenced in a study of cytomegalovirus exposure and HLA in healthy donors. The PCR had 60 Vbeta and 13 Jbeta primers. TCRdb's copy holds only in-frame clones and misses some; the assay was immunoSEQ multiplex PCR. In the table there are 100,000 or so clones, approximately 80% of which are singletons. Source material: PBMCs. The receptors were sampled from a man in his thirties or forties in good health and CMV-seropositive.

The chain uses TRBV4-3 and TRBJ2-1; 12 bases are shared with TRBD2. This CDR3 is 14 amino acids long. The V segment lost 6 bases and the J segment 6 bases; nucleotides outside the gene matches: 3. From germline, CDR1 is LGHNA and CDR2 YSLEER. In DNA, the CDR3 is TGCGCCAGCAGGCGACTAGCGGGAGTCAATGAGCAGTTCTTC. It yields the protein CASRRLAGVNEQFF.

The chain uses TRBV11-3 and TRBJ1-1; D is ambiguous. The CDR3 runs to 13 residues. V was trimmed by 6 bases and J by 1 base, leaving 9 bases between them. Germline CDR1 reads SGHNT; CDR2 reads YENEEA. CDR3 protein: CASSSGANTEAFF. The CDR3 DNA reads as TGTGCCAGCAGTTCAGGCGCGAACACTGAAGCTTTCTTT.

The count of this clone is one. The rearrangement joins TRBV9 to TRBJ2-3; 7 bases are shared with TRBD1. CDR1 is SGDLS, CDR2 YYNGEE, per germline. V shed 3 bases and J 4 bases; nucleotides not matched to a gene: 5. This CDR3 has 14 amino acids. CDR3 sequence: CASSGRQGPDTQYF. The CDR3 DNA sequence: TGTGCCAGCAGCGGGAGACAGGGACCAGATACGCAGTATTTT. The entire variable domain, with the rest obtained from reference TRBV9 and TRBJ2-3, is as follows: DSGVTQTPKHLITATGQRVTLRCSPRSGDLSVYWYQQSLDQGLQFLIQYYNGEERAKGNILERFSAQQFPDLHSELNLSSLELGDSALYFCASSGRQGPDTQYFGPGTRLTVL.

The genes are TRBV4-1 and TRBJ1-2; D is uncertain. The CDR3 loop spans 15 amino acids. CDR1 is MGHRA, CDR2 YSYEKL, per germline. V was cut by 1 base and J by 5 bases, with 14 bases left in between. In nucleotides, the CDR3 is TGCGCCAGCAGCCAAGTGTCCGGGGTAGGTTATGGCTACACCTTC. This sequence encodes CASSQVSGVGYGYTF.

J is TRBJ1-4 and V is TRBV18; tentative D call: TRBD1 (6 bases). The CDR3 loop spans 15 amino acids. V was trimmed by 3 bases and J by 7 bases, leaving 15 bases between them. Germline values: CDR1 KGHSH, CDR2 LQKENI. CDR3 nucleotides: TGTGCCAGCTCACCTGGTGGGGGCAAAAGTGAAAAACTGTTTTTT. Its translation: CASSPGGGKSEKLFF.